This T cell receptor (beta chain) was found in a study of T-cell memory formation after mild COVID-19. CDR1 and CDR2 (germline): SQVTM, ANQGSEA. This CDR3 has 14 residues. V lost 6 bases and J 2 bases, leaving 14 bases between the germline ends. This clonotype was counted only a few times. TCRdb redid the calling of the 5' RACE reads with MiXCR, one entry per CDR3 protein. Of roughly 580,000 distinct CDR3 sequences in the sample, approximately 19% were seen once. This receptor was identified in an adult woman who had mild COVID-19 (a few samples of this study predate the infection). Cell type and time point are not known. Sequencing was done on a sample of PBMCs or a T cell subset sorted from them (not recorded which). J is TRBJ2-1 and V is TRBV29-1, with unresolved D. CDR3 loop: CSVLGLGTYNEQFF. CDR3 DNA sequence: TGCAGCGTCCTCGGCCTGGGGACCTACAATGAGCAGTTCTTC.